This T cell receptor (beta chain) was sequenced for a study of blood T cell repertoires in COVID-19. The overall study: The United States, Italy and Spain provided the acute and convalescent COVID-19 samples. T cells, B-cell-depleted T cells, or PBMCs provided the cDNA or gDNA that served as material.

The CDR3 has 18 amino acids. The germline V and J ends were trimmed by 3 bases and 3 bases, with 23 bases remaining between them. Per the authors' pipeline: Counts of nucleated cells, estimated from reference gene primer amplification, were obtained. Sequencing was performed with immunoSEQ multiplex PCR; in TCRdb, only in-frame clones are kept and a portion is missing. That table is the source of V, J and clone size, and D and trimming were worked out from the DNA. Of more than 300,000 clones in the sample, around 91% were seen once. This clonotype originated in a woman aged 18-30 years who had recovered from COVID-19. The sequenced sample was peripheral blood. The chain carries TRBV23-1 and TRBJ1-2; D ambiguous. TRBV23-1 is annotated as an ORF whose role is uncertain. The CDR3 reads CASSQAGKSPGYDYGYTF. In nucleotides, the CDR3 is TGCGCCAGCAGTCAGGCGGGGAAGAGCCCGGGATATGACTATGGCTACACCTTC.